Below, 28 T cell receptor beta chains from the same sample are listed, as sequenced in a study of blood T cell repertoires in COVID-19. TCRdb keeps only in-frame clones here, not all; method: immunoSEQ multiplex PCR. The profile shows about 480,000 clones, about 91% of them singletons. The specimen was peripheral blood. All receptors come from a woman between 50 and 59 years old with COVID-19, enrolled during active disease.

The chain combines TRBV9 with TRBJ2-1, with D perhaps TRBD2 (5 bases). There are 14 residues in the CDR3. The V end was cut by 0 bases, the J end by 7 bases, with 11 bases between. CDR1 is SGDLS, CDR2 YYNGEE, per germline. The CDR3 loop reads CASSVGLSGNEQFF. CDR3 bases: TGTGCCAGCAGCGTAGGGCTATCGGGAAATGAGCAGTTCTTC.

The CDR3 protein is CASGIGTFTEAFF. CDR3 in DNA: TGTGCTAGTGGCATCGGGACTTTCACTGAAGCTTTCTTT. V and J are TRBV12-5 and TRBJ1-1; D is possibly TRBD1 (5 bases). The V end lost 6 bases, the J end lost 4 bases, and 12 bases lay between the germline ends. This CDR3 region has 13 residues. In germline, CDR1 is LGHNT, CDR2 FRNRAP.

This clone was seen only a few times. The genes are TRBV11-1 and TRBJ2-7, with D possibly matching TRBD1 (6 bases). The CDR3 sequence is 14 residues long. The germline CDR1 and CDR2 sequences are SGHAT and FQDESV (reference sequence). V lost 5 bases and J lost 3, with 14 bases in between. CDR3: CASSPAGTNYEQYF. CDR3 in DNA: TGTGCCAGCAGCCCTGCCGGGACAAACTACGAGCAGTACTTC.

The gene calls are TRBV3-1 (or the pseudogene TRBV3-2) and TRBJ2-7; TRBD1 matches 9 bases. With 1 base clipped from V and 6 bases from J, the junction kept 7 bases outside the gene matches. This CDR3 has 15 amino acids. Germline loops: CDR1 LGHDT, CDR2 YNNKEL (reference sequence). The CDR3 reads CASSQGPGQGREQYF. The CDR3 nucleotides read TGTGCCAGCAGCCAAGGACCGGGACAGGGTCGCGAGCAGTACTTC.

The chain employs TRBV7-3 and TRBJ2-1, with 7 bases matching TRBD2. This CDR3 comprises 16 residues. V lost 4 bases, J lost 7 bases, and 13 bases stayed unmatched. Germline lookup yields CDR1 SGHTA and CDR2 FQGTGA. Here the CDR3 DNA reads TGTGCCAGCAGCTCACCCTGTCGACTAGCTGTGAATGAGCAGTTCTTC. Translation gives CASSSPCRLAVNEQFF.

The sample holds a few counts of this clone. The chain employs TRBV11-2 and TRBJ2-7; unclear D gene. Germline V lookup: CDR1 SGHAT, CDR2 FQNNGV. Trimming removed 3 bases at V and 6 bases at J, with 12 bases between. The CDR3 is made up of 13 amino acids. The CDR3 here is CASSFSHSTEQYF. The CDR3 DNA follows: TGTGCCAGCAGCTTCTCCCATAGTACCGAGCAGTACTTC.

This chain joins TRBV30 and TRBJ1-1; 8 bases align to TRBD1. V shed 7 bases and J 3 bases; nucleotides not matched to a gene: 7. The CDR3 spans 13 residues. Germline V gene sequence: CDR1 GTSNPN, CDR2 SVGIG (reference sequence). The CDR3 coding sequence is TGTGCCTTTAGGGGACAGGTGTACACTGAAGCTTTCTTT. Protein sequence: CAFRGQVYTEAFF.

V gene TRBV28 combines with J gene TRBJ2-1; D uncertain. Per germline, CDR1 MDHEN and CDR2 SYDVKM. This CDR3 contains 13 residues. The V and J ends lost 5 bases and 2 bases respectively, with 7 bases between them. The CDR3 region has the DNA TGTGCCAGCAGTCCCCCGGCCTACAATGAGCAGTTCTTC. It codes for CASSPPAYNEQFF.

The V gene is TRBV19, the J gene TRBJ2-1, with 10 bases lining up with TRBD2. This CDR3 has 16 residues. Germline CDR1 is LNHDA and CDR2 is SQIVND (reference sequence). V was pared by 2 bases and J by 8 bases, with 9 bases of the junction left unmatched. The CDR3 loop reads CASSISGLALGDEQFF. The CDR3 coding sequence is TGTGCCAGTAGTATATCGGGACTAGCGCTGGGCGATGAGCAGTTCTTC.

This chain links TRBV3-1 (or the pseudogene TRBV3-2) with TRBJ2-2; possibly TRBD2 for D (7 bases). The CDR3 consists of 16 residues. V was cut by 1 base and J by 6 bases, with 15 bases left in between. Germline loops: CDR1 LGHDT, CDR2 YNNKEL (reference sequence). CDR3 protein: CASSQGGGGGAGELFF. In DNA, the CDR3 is TGTGCCAGCAGCCAAGGGGGGGGCGGAGGTGCCGGGGAGCTGTTTTTT.

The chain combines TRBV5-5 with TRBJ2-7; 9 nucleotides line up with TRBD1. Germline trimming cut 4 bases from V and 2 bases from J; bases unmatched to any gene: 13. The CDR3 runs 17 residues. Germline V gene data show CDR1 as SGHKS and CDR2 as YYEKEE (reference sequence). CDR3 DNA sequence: TGTGCCAGCAGCCTACAACTCGGGACAGGGTCAACCTACGAGCAGTACTTC. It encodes CASSLQLGTGSTYEQYF. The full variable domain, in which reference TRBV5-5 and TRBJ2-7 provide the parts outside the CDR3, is DAGVTQSPTHLIKTRGQQVTLRCSPISGHKSVSWYQQVLGQGPQFIFQYYEKEERGRGNFPDRFSARQFPNYSSELNVNALLLGDSALYLCASSLQLGTGSTYEQYFGPGTRLTVT.

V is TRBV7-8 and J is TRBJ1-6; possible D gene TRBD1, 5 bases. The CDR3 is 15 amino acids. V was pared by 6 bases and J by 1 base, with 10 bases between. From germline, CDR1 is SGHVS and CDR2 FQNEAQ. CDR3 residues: CASRFGGSYNSPLHF. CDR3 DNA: TGTGCCAGCAGATTCGGGGGTTCCTATAATTCACCCCTCCACTTT.

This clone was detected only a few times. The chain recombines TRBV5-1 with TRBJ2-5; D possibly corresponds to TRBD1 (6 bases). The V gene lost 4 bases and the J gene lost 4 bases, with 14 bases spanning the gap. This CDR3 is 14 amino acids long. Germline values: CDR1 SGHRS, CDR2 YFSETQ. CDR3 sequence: CASSPDSTSETQYF. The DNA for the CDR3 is TGCGCCAGCAGCCCGGACAGTACCTCAGAGACCCAGTACTTC.

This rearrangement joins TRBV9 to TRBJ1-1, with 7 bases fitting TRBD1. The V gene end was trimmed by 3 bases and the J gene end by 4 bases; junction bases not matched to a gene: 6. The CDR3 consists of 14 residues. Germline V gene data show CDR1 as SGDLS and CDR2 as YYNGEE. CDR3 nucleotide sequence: TGTGCCAGCAGCGGGGCAGGGGGTCGCACTGAAGCTTTCTTT. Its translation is CASSGAGGRTEAFF.

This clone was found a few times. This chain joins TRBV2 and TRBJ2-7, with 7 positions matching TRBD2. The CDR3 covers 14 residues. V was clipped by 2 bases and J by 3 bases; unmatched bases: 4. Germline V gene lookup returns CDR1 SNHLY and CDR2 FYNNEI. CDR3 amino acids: CASSEMWGGYEQYF. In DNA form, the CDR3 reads TGTGCCAGCAGTGAAATGTGGGGGGGCTACGAGCAGTACTTC.

The CDR3 DNA follows: TGTGCCAGCAGCAGAGAGGAGGGGGCTCTCATCTACGAGCAGTACTTC. This translates into CASSREEGALIYEQYF. The V gene is TRBV11-2, the J gene TRBJ2-7; weak D call: TRBD1 (7 bases). Germline CDR1 reads SGHAT; CDR2 reads FQNNGV. Deletions cut 5 bases from V and 3 bases from J, with 20 bases between. CDR3 size: 16 residues.

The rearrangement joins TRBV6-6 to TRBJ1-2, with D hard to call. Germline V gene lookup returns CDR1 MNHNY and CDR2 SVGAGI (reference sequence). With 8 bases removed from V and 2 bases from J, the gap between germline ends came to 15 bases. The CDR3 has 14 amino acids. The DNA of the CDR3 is TGTGCCAGCGGCCTCCACACGCAAAACTATGGCTACACCTTC. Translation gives CASGLHTQNYGYTF.

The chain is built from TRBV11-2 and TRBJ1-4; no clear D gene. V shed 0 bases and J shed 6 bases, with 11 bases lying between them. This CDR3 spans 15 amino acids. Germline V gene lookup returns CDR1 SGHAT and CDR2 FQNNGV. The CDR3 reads CASSLDGSLDEKLFF. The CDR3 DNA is TGTGCCAGCAGCTTAGATGGCAGTTTGGATGAAAAACTGTTTTTT.

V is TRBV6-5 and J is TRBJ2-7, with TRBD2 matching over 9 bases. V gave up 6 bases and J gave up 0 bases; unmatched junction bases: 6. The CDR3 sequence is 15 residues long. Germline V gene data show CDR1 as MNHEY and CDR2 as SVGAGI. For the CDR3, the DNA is TGTGCCAGCAGGGCTCTAGCGGGGAACTCCTACGAGCAGTACTTC. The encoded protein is CASRALAGNSYEQYF.

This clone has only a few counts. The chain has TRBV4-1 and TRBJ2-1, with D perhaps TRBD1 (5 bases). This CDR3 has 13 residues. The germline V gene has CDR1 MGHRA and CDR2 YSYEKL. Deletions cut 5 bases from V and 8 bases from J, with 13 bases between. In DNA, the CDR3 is TGCGCCAGCAGCGCTTACTCCAGGGATGAGCAGTTCTTC. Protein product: CASSAYSRDEQFF.

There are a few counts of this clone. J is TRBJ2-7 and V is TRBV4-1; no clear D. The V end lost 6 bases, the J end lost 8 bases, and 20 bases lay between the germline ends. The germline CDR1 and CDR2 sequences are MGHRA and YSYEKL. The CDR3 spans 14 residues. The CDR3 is CASSPIMRPTKQYF. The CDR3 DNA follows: TGCGCCAGCAGTCCGATAATGCGGCCTACGAAGCAGTACTTC.

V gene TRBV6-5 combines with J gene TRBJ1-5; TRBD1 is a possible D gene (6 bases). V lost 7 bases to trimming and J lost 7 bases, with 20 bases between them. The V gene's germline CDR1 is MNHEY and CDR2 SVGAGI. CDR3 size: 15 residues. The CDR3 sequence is CASISTGTTGQPQHF. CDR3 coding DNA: TGTGCCAGCATCTCGACAGGAACAACAGGGCAGCCCCAGCATTTT.

CDR3 sequence (DNA): TGTGCCAGCAAGAGCGGGGGAAGAGATACGCAGTATTTT. It yields the protein CASKSGGRDTQYF. This rearrangement joins TRBV28 to TRBJ2-3, with 8 bases aligning to TRBD2. The CDR3 totals 13 residues. After removal of 7 bases from V and 5 bases from J, the junction contained 5 bases not matched to a gene. Germline assignment: CDR1 MDHEN and CDR2 SYDVKM.

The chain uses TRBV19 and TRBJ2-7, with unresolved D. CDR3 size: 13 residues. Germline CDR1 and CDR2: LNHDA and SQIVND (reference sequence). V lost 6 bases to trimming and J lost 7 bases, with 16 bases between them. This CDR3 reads CASSGKAPKEQYF. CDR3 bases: TGTGCCAGTAGCGGTAAAGCACCGAAGGAGCAGTACTTC.

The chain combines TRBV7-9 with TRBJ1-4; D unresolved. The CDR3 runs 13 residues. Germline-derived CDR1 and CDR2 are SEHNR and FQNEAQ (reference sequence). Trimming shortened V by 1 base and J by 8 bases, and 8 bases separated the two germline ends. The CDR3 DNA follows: TGTGCCAGCAGCTTAGGCGGGAGGGAAAAACTGTTTTTT. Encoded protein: CASSLGGREKLFF. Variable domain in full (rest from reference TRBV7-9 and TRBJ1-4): DTGVSQNPRHKITKRGQNVTFRCDPISEHNRLYWYRQTLGQGPEFLTYFQNEAQLEKSRLLSDRFSAERPKGSFSTLEIQRTEQGDSAMYLCASSLGGREKLFFGSGTQLSVL.

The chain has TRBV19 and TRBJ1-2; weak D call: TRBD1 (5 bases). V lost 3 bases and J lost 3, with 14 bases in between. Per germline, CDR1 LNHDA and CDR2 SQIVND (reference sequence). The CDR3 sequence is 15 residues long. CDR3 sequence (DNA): TGTGCCAGTAGTATTTACCCAGGACAAGACTATGGCTACACCTTC. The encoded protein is CASSIYPGQDYGYTF.

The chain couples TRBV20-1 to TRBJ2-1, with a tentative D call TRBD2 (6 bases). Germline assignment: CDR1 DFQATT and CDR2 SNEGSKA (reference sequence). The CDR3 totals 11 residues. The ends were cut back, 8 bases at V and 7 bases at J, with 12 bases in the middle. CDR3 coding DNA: TGCAGTCCTCAGGGAGGTAATGAGCAGTTCTTC. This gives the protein CSPQGGNEQFF.

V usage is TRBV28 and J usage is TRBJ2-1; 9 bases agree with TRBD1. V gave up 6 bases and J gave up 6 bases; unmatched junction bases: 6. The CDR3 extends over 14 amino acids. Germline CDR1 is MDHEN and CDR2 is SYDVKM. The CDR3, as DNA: TGTGCCAGCAGGGGGGGACAGGGCCCCAATGAGCAGTTCTTC. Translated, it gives CASRGGQGPNEQFF.